The sequence of this TCR beta chain was determined in a study of blood T cell repertoires in COVID-19. Study overall: The study drew acute and convalescent COVID-19 samples from the United States, Italy and Spain. T cells, B-cell-depleted T cells, or PBMCs provided the cDNA or gDNA that served as material.

CDR1 is KGHDR, CDR2 SFDVKD, per germline. V was clipped by 4 bases and J by 5 bases, with 17 bases between them. CDR3 length equals 16 residues. In the authors' methods: Reference gene primer amplification in the assay estimated nucleated cell counts. Generated by immunoSEQ multiplex PCR, the TCRdb table keeps only in-frame clones and is missing some. V and J calls and clone size follow that table, whereas D and trimming were derived from the DNA. The sample lists 68,000 or so clones; about 91% were seen once. This TCR came from a woman in her 70s with acute or convalescent COVID-19. The rearrangement uses TRBV24-1 and TRBJ2-1; tentative D call: TRBD2 (5 bases). Material for sequencing was peripheral blood. CDR3 in DNA: TGTGCCACCAGTGACGGGAAGGTGAGTCCTCACAATGAGCAGTTCTTC. Its translation is CATSDGKVSPHNEQFF.